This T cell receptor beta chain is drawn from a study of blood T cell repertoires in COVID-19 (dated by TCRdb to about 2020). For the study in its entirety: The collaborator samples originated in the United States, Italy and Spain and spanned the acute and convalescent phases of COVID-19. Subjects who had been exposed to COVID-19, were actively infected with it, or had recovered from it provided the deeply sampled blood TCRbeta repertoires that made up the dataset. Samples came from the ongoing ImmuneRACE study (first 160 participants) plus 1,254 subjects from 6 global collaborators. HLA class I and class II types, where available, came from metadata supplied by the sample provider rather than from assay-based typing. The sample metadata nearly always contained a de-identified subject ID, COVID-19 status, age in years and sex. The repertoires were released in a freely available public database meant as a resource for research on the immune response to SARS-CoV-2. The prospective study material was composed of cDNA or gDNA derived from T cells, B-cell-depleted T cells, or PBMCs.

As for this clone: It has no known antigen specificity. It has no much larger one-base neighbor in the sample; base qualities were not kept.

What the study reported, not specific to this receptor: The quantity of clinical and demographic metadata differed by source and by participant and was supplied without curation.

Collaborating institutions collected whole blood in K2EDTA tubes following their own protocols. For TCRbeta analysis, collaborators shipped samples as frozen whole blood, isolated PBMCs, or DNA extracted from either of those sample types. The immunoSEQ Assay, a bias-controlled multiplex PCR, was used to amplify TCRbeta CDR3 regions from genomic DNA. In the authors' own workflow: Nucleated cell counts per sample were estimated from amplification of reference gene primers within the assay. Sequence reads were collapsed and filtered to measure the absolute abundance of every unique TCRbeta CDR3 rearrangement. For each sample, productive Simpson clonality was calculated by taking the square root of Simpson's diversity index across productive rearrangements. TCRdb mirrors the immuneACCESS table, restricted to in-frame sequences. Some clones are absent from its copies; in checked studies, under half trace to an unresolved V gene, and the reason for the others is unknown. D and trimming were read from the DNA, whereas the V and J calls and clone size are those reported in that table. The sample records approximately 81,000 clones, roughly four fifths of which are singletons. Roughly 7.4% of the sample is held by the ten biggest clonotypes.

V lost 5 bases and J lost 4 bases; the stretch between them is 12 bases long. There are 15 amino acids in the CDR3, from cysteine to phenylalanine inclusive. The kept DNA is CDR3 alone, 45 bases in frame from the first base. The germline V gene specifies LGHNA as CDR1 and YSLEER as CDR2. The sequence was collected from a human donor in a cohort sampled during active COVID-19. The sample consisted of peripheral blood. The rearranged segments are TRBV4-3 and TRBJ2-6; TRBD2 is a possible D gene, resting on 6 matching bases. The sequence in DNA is TGCGCCAGCAGCATCGGAGGGACGGGGGCCAACGTCCTGACTTTC. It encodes CASSIGGTGANVLTF.